The T cell receptor (beta chain) under discussion was sequenced for a study of T cells in narcolepsy. Study-level information: Donors had narcolepsy type 1 or type 2, or were healthy controls.

Looked up from germline, CDR1 is SGHDT and CDR2 is YYEEEE. CDR3 length equals 15 residues. V was pared by 0 bases and J by 1 base, with 8 bases between. This clone has only a few counts. Antigen unknown. Overall study findings and caveats: Same-patient CSF and blood CD4+ T cell clonotypes included HCRT-specific and TRIB2-specific autoreactive ones. Healthy controls reportedly lacked the autoreactive clonotypes serially found in patients' blood. Autoreactive clone sequences were missing from some blood memory CD4+ repertoires.

The data were produced by immunoSEQ multiplex PCR, yet TCRdb's version contains in-frame clones alone and is incomplete. The sample carries under 35,000 clones, 80% to 85% recorded once. The receptor's source is a human donor with narcolepsy. The material sequenced was CD45RA- memory CD4+ T cells from PBMCs. The chain recombines TRBV5-6 with TRBJ1-3; weak D call: TRBD1 (6 bases). As DNA, the CDR3 is TGTGCCAGCAGCTTGGGTGACAGGTCTGGAAACACCATATATTTT. Translation: CASSLGDRSGNTIYF.